The clone carrying this TCR beta chain was seen many times. Trimming cost V 0 bases and J 0 bases, with 14 bases left between them. This CDR3 contains 17 residues. Germline V gives CDR1 SEHNR, CDR2 FQNEAQ (reference sequence). These data originate in a study of blood T cell repertoires in COVID-19. Study background: Collection of acute and convalescent COVID-19 samples took place in the United States, Italy and Spain.

The method was immunoSEQ multiplex PCR; TCRdb's version includes in-frame clones alone and lacks a portion of them. The table lists fewer than 150,000 clones, roughly three quarters of them singletons. This chain links TRBV7-9 with TRBJ2-5; no clear D. The specimen was peripheral blood. The clonotype originates from a man older than 75 with acute or convalescent COVID-19. CDR3 sequence reads: CASSLAGSQYNQETQYF. The CDR3 DNA follows: TGTGCCAGCAGCTTAGCGGGTTCACAGTACAACCAAGAGACCCAGTACTTC.